The 22 T cell receptor beta chains in this list originate from one sample, sequenced in a study of T-cell memory formation after mild COVID-19. TCRdb reanalysed the 5' RACE reads using MiXCR and keeps one entry per CDR3 protein. The sample has about 410,000 distinct CDR3 sequences, roughly 18% seen once. The sequencing input was PBMCs or a T cell subset sorted from them (not recorded which). These receptors originate from a man younger than 30 who had mild COVID-19 (a few samples of this study predate the infection). Cell type and time point are not known.

This chain connects TRBV9 to TRBJ2-1; no definite D call. The germline V and J ends were trimmed by 0 bases and 0 bases, with 7 bases remaining between them. CDR1 SGDLS and CDR2 YYNGEE come from the germline V gene. The CDR3 length is 15 residues. Here the CDR3 reads CASSVDPLSYNEQFF. The CDR3 nucleotides read TGTGCCAGCAGCGTAGACCCCCTCTCCTACAATGAGCAGTTCTTC.

In its sample, this clonotype was seen many times. The rearrangement links TRBV24-1 to TRBJ2-5; the D is unclear. The V end was cut by 1 base, the J end by 5 bases, with 10 bases between. This CDR3 has 14 amino acids. Germline V gene sequence: CDR1 KGHDR, CDR2 SFDVKD. The CDR3 protein is CATSDFRTVETQYF. The DNA of the CDR3 is TGTGCCACCAGTGATTTCCGGACCGTGGAGACCCAGTACTTC.

This clonotype has just a few counts. The chain links TRBV9 to TRBJ1-5; D perhaps matches TRBD1 (6 bases). V lost 0 bases and J 3 bases, leaving 13 bases between the germline ends. The CDR3 has 16 residues. The germline V gene encodes CDR1 SGDLS and CDR2 YYNGEE. Here the CDR3 reads CASSVGGGGNNQPQHF. The CDR3 nucleotides read TGTGCCAGCAGCGTAGGAGGGGGGGGGAACAATCAGCCCCAGCATTTT.

The sample holds many counts of this clonotype. The rearrangement uses TRBV7-9 and TRBJ2-3, with no clear D. The germline V and J ends were trimmed by 0 bases and 6 bases, with 7 bases remaining between them. Germline V lookup: CDR1 SEHNR, CDR2 FQNEAQ (reference sequence). CDR3 size: 13 residues. The CDR3 coding sequence is TGTGCCAGCAGCTTAGCGCAAAGGGATACGCAGTATTTT. Translating gives CASSLAQRDTQYF.

This sequence joins TRBV7-9 and TRBJ1-2; the D gene is possibly TRBD1 (5 bases). Germline assignment: CDR1 SEHNR and CDR2 FQNEAQ (reference sequence). V dropped 5 bases and J dropped 3 bases, with 13 bases sitting between them. The CDR3 consists of 14 residues. CDR3 bases: TGTGCCAGCAGCCGCGGCCAGGGAGACTATGGCTACACCTTC. Translated: CASSRGQGDYGYTF.

A few counts support this clonotype. V usage is TRBV30 and J usage is TRBJ2-5; the D is unclear. Germline lookup yields CDR1 GTSNPN and CDR2 SVGIG (reference sequence). Trimming pared 5 bases from V and 2 bases from J, leaving 3 bases between. The CDR3 loop spans 10 amino acids. CDR3 region: CAWGQETQYF. In DNA form, the CDR3 reads TGTGCCTGGGGTCAAGAGACCCAGTACTTC.

The V and J genes are TRBV27 and TRBJ2-3; 15 nucleotides align to TRBD2. The CDR3 sequence is 17 residues long. The germline V gene encodes CDR1 MNHEY and CDR2 SMNVEV (reference sequence). Trimming took 3 bases from V and 6 from J; bases not matched to a gene: 7. The chain's CDR3 is CASSFLGLAGGPDTQYF. CDR3 bases: TGTGCCAGCAGTTTCCTCGGACTAGCGGGGGGGCCCGATACGCAGTATTTT.

The chain couples TRBV7-2 to TRBJ1-1; perhaps TRBD1 as D (5 bases). CDR3 length: 14 residues. The V and J ends lost 7 bases and 0 bases respectively, with 12 bases between them. Germline lookup yields CDR1 SGHTA and CDR2 FQGNSA. CDR3 DNA: TGTGCCAGCAAAGTGGGGGGATTGAACACTGAAGCTTTCTTT. Translating gives CASKVGGLNTEAFF.

This clonotype was seen only a few times. This chain uses TRBV6-2 or TRBV6-3 with TRBJ1-1; D perhaps matches TRBD1 (5 bases). The CDR3 is 14 amino acids. The germline CDR1 and CDR2 sequences are MNHEY and SVGEGT. V gave up 4 bases and J gave up 2 bases, with 11 bases separating them. CDR3 region: CASSFRGQNTEAFF. CDR3 bases: TGTGCCAGCAGTTTCCGGGGCCAAAACACTGAAGCTTTCTTT.

This clonotype was detected only a few times. This sequence joins TRBV9 and TRBJ2-2; 7 nucleotides match TRBD1. After removal of 4 bases from V and 0 bases from J, the junction contained 15 bases not matched to a gene. The CDR3 spans 19 residues. Germline V CDR1 and CDR2: SGDLS, YYNGEE. CDR3 nucleotide sequence: TGTGCCAGCAGCCCCCGACTCGGGACAGCCGCCCCGAACACCGGGGAGCTGTTTTTT. It yields the protein CASSPRLGTAAPNTGELFF.

This clonotype came up a few times. The gene calls are TRBV10-3 and TRBJ1-1; 8 bases are a match to TRBD1. The CDR3 contains 18 residues. Germline lookup yields CDR1 ENHRY and CDR2 SYGVKD. Unmatched junction bases numbered 11, after V lost 2 bases and J lost 0 bases. The CDR3 nucleotides read TGTGCCATCAGTGAGAGGGGACAGGCCTACTTTCTGAACACTGAAGCTTTCTTT. Translation: CAISERGQAYFLNTEAFF.

This clonotype has more than one count but fewer than ten. The chain employs TRBV7-6 and TRBJ2-3; D unresolved. CDR3 length equals 11 residues. Germline V gives CDR1 SGHVS, CDR2 FNYEAQ. Trimming took off 8 bases at V and 2 bases at J, with 5 bases between the two ends. The CDR3, as DNA: TGTGCCAGCGGGTTCACAGATACGCAGTATTTT. As protein: CASGFTDTQYF.

This clonotype occurred many times. The chain couples TRBV5-5 to TRBJ1-1, with D hard to call. The V gene's germline CDR1 is SGHKS and CDR2 YYEKEE (reference sequence). With 4 bases removed from V and 4 bases from J, the gap between germline ends came to 17 bases. The CDR3 is 15 residues long. In nucleotides, the CDR3 is TGTGCCAGCAGCCCTGGCCCTCCGGGTGGCACTGAAGCTTTCTTT. Residues: CASSPGPPGGTEAFF.

The rearrangement uses TRBV19 and TRBJ1-5, with D hard to call. V was clipped by 3 bases and J by 4 bases, with 4 bases between them. Germline V gene data show CDR1 as LNHDA and CDR2 as SQIVND (reference sequence). The CDR3 consists of 12 residues. The CDR3 sequence is CASSIENQPQHF. For the CDR3, the DNA is TGTGCCAGTAGTATTGAAAATCAGCCCCAGCATTTT. Drawing the rest from reference TRBV19 and TRBJ1-5, the complete variable domain is DGGITQSPKYLFRKEGQNVTLSCEQNLNHDAMYWYRQDPGQGLRLIYYSQIVNDFQKGDIAEGYSVSREKKESFPLTVTSAQKNPTAFYLCASSIENQPQHFGDGTRLSIL.

This clonotype has just a few counts. The rearrangement links TRBV6-2 or TRBV6-3 to TRBJ1-5; D is perhaps TRBD1 (5 bases). The CDR3 is 11 amino acids. The V gene lost 10 bases and the J gene lost 5 bases, with 9 bases spanning the gap. The germline V gene encodes CDR1 MNHEY and CDR2 SVGEGT. The CDR3 loop is CATGGDQPQHF. CDR3 coding DNA: TGTGCCACCGGGGGGGATCAGCCCCAGCATTTT.

This clonotype has more than one count but fewer than ten. The V gene is TRBV28, the J gene TRBJ1-2; weak D call: TRBD1 (5 bases). The V gene's germline CDR1 is MDHEN and CDR2 SYDVKM. Trimming removed 5 bases at V and 8 bases at J, with 21 bases between. The CDR3 is made up of 15 amino acids. CDR3 in DNA: TGTGCCAGCAGTCTAAACATTCCCTGGGGGGACGGCTACACCTTC. Its protein is CASSLNIPWGDGYTF.

This clonotype turned up a few times. The chain combines TRBV7-2 with TRBJ1-3; D is uncertain. The CDR3 loop spans 14 amino acids. Germline V gives CDR1 SGHTA, CDR2 FQGNSA. The ends were cut back, 1 base at V and 3 bases at J, with 7 bases in the middle. This CDR3 is CASSLGFGGNTIYF. The CDR3 nucleotides are TGTGCCAGCAGCTTAGGTTTTGGTGGAAACACCATATATTTT. Full variable domain (outside the CDR3, taken from reference TRBV7-2 and TRBJ1-3): GAGVSQSPSNKVTEKGKDVELRCDPISGHTALYWYRQSLGQGLEFLIYFQGNSAPDKSGLPSDRFSAERTGGSVSTLTIQRTQQEDSAVYLCASSLGFGGNTIYFGEGSWLTVV.

The chain combines TRBV2 with TRBJ1-6, with TRBD1 matching over 9 bases. The CDR3 sequence is 15 residues long. From germline, CDR1 is SNHLY and CDR2 FYNNEI. Trimming cost V 3 bases and J 11 bases; bases outside gene matches: 8. DNA of the CDR3: TGTGCCAGCAGTGACCCGGGGACAGGGATAACACCCCTCCACTTT. This translates into CASSDPGTGITPLHF.

This clonotype showed up just a few times. The J gene is TRBJ2-3, the V gene TRBV5-1, with 7 bases fitting TRBD1. Germline-derived CDR1 and CDR2 are SGHRS and YFSETQ. J lost 4 bases, V lost 0 bases, and 11 bases had no gene match. The CDR3 consists of 17 residues. CDR3 sequence (DNA): TGCGCCAGCAGCTTGGTGAGGGGGCCAACCGGGGCAGATACGCAGTATTTT. It codes for CASSLVRGPTGADTQYF. Supplemented by reference TRBV5-1 and TRBJ2-3, the full variable domain reads KAGVTQTPRYLIKTRGQQVTLSCSPISGHRSVSWYQQTPGQGLQFLFEYFSETQRNKGNFPGRFSGRQFSNSRSEMNVSTLELGDSALYLCASSLVRGPTGADTQYFGPGTRLTVL.

J is TRBJ2-1 and V is TRBV6-5; no clear D. The germline V and J ends were trimmed by 5 bases and 11 bases, with 19 bases remaining between them. The CDR3 runs 14 residues. The germline CDR1 and CDR2 sequences are MNHEY and SVGAGI. The CDR3 loop reads CASSPGGRLKKQFF. The CDR3 DNA follows: TGTGCCAGCAGTCCAGGTGGTCGGCTAAAGAAGCAGTTCTTC.

This chain connects TRBV6-1 to TRBJ2-4; 9 positions match TRBD1. Unmatched junction bases numbered 15, after V lost 7 bases and J lost 5 bases. Germline values: CDR1 MNHNS, CDR2 SASEGT. The CDR3 loop spans 17 amino acids. The CDR3, as DNA: TGTGCCAGCAAGCGGCATGTGACAGGGGGGTTCGAAAACATTCAGTACTTC. The encoded protein is CASKRHVTGGFENIQYF.

This clonotype was seen more than once but under ten times. The rearrangement uses TRBV12-3 or TRBV12-4 and TRBJ2-7; D is ambiguous. The CDR3 contains 14 residues. Trimming took 0 bases from V and 6 from J, leaving 12 bases between them. CDR3 DNA: TGTGCCAGCAGTTTAGCCAGGTCCCCTCTCGAGCAGTACTTC. It encodes CASSLARSPLEQYF.